These 27 T cell receptor beta chains came from one sample sequenced in a study of PD-L1 blockade in urothelial cancer (dated 2017 in TCRdb). The method was the immunoSEQ multiplex PCR assay. Imported from immuneACCESS, the table was reduced by TCRdb to in-frame sequences with V and J called. These copies leave out some clones; in studies compared against another copy, an unresolved V gene accounts for under half, and the cause of the remainder is not known. This sample has approximately 110,000 clones in its table, and under 95% of those were observed once. Less than 4.5% of the sample is taken by the ten largest. Taken with the paper, the label for time point translates to: peripheral blood 6 weeks after treatment start. The specimen comprised PBMCs, sampled around atezolizumab (anti-PD-L1) treatment. The source is a man aged 60 to 69 with urothelial cancer.

This chain connects TRBV14 to TRBJ2-3, with D hard to call. This CDR3 is built from 11 residues. V gave up 4 bases and J gave up 4 bases, with 3 bases separating them. Germline CDR1 and CDR2: SGHDN and FVKESK. CDR3 in amino acids: CASSLADTQYF. The DNA of the CDR3 is TGTGCCAGCAGCCTCGCAGATACGCAGTATTTT. The variable domain in full, completed from reference TRBV14 and TRBJ2-3, reads EAGVTQFPSHSVIEKGQTVTLRCDPISGHDNLYWYRRVMGKEIKFLLHFVKESKQDESGMPNNRFLAERTGGTYSTLKVQPAELEDSGVYFCASSLADTQYFGPGTRLTVL.

The chain uses TRBV28 and TRBJ2-7; TRBD2 aligns across 11 bases. Germline V gene sequence: CDR1 MDHEN, CDR2 SYDVKM. CDR3 size: 15 residues. J lost 0 bases, V lost 6 bases, and 4 bases had no gene match. CDR3: CASRDSGRVSYEQYF. CDR3 nucleotide sequence: TGTGCCAGCAGGGATAGCGGGAGGGTCTCCTACGAGCAGTACTTC.

This chain connects TRBV19 to TRBJ2-3; unclear D gene. CDR1 is LNHDA and CDR2 is SQIVND in the germline V gene (reference sequence). The CDR3 is 15 amino acids. Trimming stripped 3 bases from V and 8 bases from J, with 18 bases between. The CDR3 nucleotides are TGTGCCAGTAGTATCCAGCTAGTACCAAGTGGTACGCAGTATTTT. Translating it yields CASSIQLVPSGTQYF. The variable domain in full, completed from reference TRBV19 and TRBJ2-3, reads DGGITQSPKYLFRKEGQNVTLSCEQNLNHDAMYWYRQDPGQGLRLIYYSQIVNDFQKGDIAEGYSVSREKKESFPLTVTSAQKNPTAFYLCASSIQLVPSGTQYFGPGTRLTVL.

The chain is built from TRBV6-5 and TRBJ1-2; the D gene is possibly TRBD1 (6 bases). The CDR3 loop spans 14 amino acids. CDR1 is MNHEY, CDR2 SVGAGI, per germline. V was clipped by 6 bases and J by 5 bases, with 16 bases between them. CDR3 sequence (DNA): TGTGCCAGCAGCCCCCAGGGGCTGGGTTATGGCTACACCTTC. This gives the protein CASSPQGLGYGYTF.

CDR3 sequence (DNA): TGTGCCAGTCTACGGCAGGGTGCAACTAATGAAAAACTGTTTTTT. Its translation is CASLRQGATNEKLFF. The chain recombines TRBV19 with TRBJ1-4; TRBD1 is a possible D gene (5 bases). The CDR3 is made up of 15 amino acids. The ends were cut back, 8 bases at V and 0 bases at J, with 13 bases in the middle. Germline V gene lookup returns CDR1 LNHDA and CDR2 SQIVND (reference sequence).

The rearrangement uses TRBV7-3 and TRBJ2-1; 7 bases agree with TRBD1. Looked up from germline, CDR1 is SGHTA and CDR2 is FQGTGA. The CDR3 is 15 residues long. V was clipped by 0 bases and J by 8 bases; unmatched bases: 7. For the CDR3, the DNA is TGTGCCAGCAGCTTAACAGGGGGCATTTACGATGAGCAGTTCTTC. Translation: CASSLTGGIYDEQFF.

This chain joins TRBV29-1 and TRBJ1-2; 7 bases are shared with TRBD1. Trimming took 4 bases from V and 2 from J; bases not matched to a gene: 4. This CDR3 has 13 amino acids. Germline V gives CDR1 SQVTM, CDR2 ANQGSEA. CDR3 coding DNA: TGCAGCGTTGGGACAGGCACGAACTATGGCTACACCTTC. Its protein is CSVGTGTNYGYTF.

The V and J genes are TRBV7-2 and TRBJ2-7; D is perhaps TRBD1 (5 bases). The CDR3 consists of 13 residues. Trimming pared 1 base from V and 5 bases from J, leaving 9 bases between. Germline V lookup: CDR1 SGHTA, CDR2 FQGNSA. The CDR3 nucleotides are TGTGCCAGCAGCTTAGTATCAGGGAACGAGCAGTACTTC. Translated: CASSLVSGNEQYF.

The chain recombines TRBV7-9 with TRBJ2-6; TRBD1 might be the D (7 bases). V lost 5 bases, J lost 0 bases, and 11 bases lay in between. Looked up from germline, CDR1 is SEHNR and CDR2 is FQNEAQ (reference sequence). The CDR3 has 16 residues. The CDR3 region has the DNA TGTGCCAGCAGCCGCAGGGGGGTCTCTGGGGCCAACGTCCTGACTTTC. Protein product: CASSRRGVSGANVLTF.

The genes are TRBV2 and TRBJ2-3; perhaps TRBD1 as D (5 bases). Germline loops: CDR1 SNHLY, CDR2 FYNNEI. This CDR3 contains 14 residues. The V end was cut by 2 bases, the J end by 4 bases, with 10 bases between. The CDR3 DNA is TGTGCCAGCAGTGAATCCCTAGGGGCAGATACGCAGTATTTT. It yields the protein CASSESLGADTQYF.

The V gene is TRBV5-1, the J gene TRBJ2-5, with D tentatively TRBD2 (5 bases). CDR3 length: 12 amino acids. Per the germline V gene, CDR1 is SGHRS and CDR2 is YFSETQ. Between the trimmed V and J ends, which lost 3 bases and 3 bases, there was a span of 6 bases. The CDR3 DNA reads TGCGCCAGCAGCTGGACTGAAGAGACCCAGTACTTC. Translating gives CASSWTEETQYF.

The gene calls are TRBV6-5 and TRBJ1-6, with D unclear. V lost 2 bases to trimming and J lost 6 bases, with 8 bases between them. Germline CDR1 MNHEY, CDR2 SVGAGI. This CDR3 has 14 residues. CDR3 amino acids: CASSYVPGNSPLHF. CDR3 coding DNA: TGTGCCAGCAGTTACGTTCCCGGTAATTCACCCCTCCACTTT.

The chain uses TRBV13 and TRBJ2-1, with D possibly TRBD1 on 6 matching bases. CDR3 length: 14 residues. V dropped 4 bases and J dropped 5 bases, with 12 bases sitting between them. CDR1 and CDR2 (germline): PRHDT, FYEKMQ (reference sequence). CDR3 nucleotide sequence: TGTGCCAGCAGCTCATACCGGACAGACAATGAGCAGTTCTTC. It specifies CASSSYRTDNEQFF.

The rearrangement uses TRBV7-3 and TRBJ2-5; possibly TRBD1 for D (6 bases). This CDR3 is 15 amino acids long. Germline CDR1 is SGHTA and CDR2 is FQGTGA. The V end was cut by 4 bases, the J end by 1 base, with 13 bases between. CDR3 region: CASSSLQGPQETQYF. The CDR3 DNA is TGTGCCAGCAGCTCTCTACAGGGCCCCCAAGAGACCCAGTACTTC.

The genes are TRBV5-6 and TRBJ1-4, with a tentative D call TRBD1 (6 bases). The CDR3 consists of 16 residues. V gave up 0 bases and J gave up 7 bases, with 16 bases separating them. CDR1 is SGHDT and CDR2 is YYEEEE in the germline V gene. CDR3 sequence reads: CASSLGTGTLSEKLFF. DNA of the CDR3: TGTGCCAGCAGCTTGGGAACCGGGACATTGAGTGAAAAACTGTTTTTT.

Written as DNA, the CDR3 is TGTGCCAGTAGTACCCGGACAGCTCCTAACTATGGCTACACCTTC. It is translated as CASSTRTAPNYGYTF. The chain combines TRBV19 with TRBJ1-2; D might be TRBD1 (6 bases). Germline lookup yields CDR1 LNHDA and CDR2 SQIVND (reference sequence). V was pared by 4 bases and J by 0 bases, with 12 bases between. This CDR3 is 15 amino acids long.

This chain links TRBV18 with TRBJ1-1; D is ambiguous. This CDR3 has 13 amino acids. V lost 2 bases, J lost 4 bases, and 8 bases lay in between. Germline assignment: CDR1 KGHSH and CDR2 LQKENI. The CDR3 is CASSPGTGTEAFF. As DNA, the CDR3 is TGTGCCAGCTCACCAGGTACCGGCACTGAAGCTTTCTTT.

V and J are TRBV19 and TRBJ2-2; D is unclear. Trimming stripped 6 bases from V and 0 bases from J, with 2 bases between. CDR1 LNHDA and CDR2 SQIVND come from the germline V gene (reference sequence). This CDR3 contains 12 residues. CDR3 in amino acids: CASSTNTGELFF. As DNA, the CDR3 is TGTGCCAGTAGCACGAACACCGGGGAGCTGTTTTTT.

CDR3 amino acids: CASRSAGNTIYF. The CDR3 DNA follows: TGTGCCAGTCGGTCCGCGGGAAACACCATATATTTT. V usage is TRBV7-9 and J usage is TRBJ1-3; D unresolved. CDR3 size: 12 residues. Trimming pared 9 bases from V and 4 bases from J, leaving 10 bases between. The germline V gene has CDR1 SEHNR and CDR2 FQNEAQ (reference sequence).

V usage is TRBV5-1 and J usage is TRBJ1-2; 7 nucleotides agree with TRBD1. CDR3 length: 14 amino acids. Looked up from germline, CDR1 is SGHRS and CDR2 is YFSETQ. V lost 0 bases to trimming and J lost 4 bases; unmatched junction nucleotides: 3. The CDR3, as DNA: TGCGCCAGCAGCTTGGTTCCAGGGGGCTATGGCTACACCTTC. This translates into CASSLVPGGYGYTF.

This sequence joins TRBV11-2 and TRBJ2-5; 9 nucleotides match TRBD2. CDR1 and CDR2 (germline): SGHAT, FQNNGV. The CDR3 has 18 residues. V lost 1 base, J lost 4 bases, and 13 bases stayed unmatched. In nucleotides, the CDR3 is TGTGCCAGCAGCTTAGTACGCGCGGGGGGGCGCGGCGTAGAGACCCAGTACTTC. This gives the protein CASSLVRAGGRGVETQYF.

J is TRBJ2-3 and V is TRBV14; the match to TRBD2 covers 9 bases. This CDR3 region has 19 residues. Trimming took 1 base from V and 2 from J; bases not matched to a gene: 13. Germline V lookup: CDR1 SGHDN, CDR2 FVKESK. CDR3 protein: CASSQATGLAELYTDTQYF. DNA of the CDR3: TGTGCCAGCAGCCAAGCCACGGGACTAGCAGAGCTATACACAGATACGCAGTATTTT.

This clone was detected only once. J is TRBJ1-2 and V is TRBV28, with 9 bases matching TRBD1. V was pared by 6 bases and J by 8 bases, with 7 bases of the junction left unmatched. This CDR3 has 13 amino acids. Germline CDR1 and CDR2: MDHEN and SYDVKM. In DNA form, the CDR3 reads TGTGCCAGCAGACCAAACAGGGGGCTCGGCTACACCTTC. Translation: CASRPNRGLGYTF.

The rearrangement joins TRBV2 to TRBJ1-4; D unresolved. From germline, CDR1 is SNHLY and CDR2 FYNNEI. V was cut by 7 bases and J by 4 bases, with 13 bases left in between. The CDR3 sequence is 14 residues long. Written as DNA, the CDR3 is TGTGCCAGCATTGTCTACAGTAGTAATGAAAAACTGTTTTTT. Translating it yields CASIVYSSNEKLFF.

This sequence joins TRBV6-1 and TRBJ2-1, with TRBD2 as a possible D gene (5 bases). The V gene's germline CDR1 is MNHNS and CDR2 SASEGT. The CDR3 sequence is 12 residues long. The V and J ends lost 6 bases and 6 bases respectively, with 9 bases between them. The CDR3 nucleotides read TGTGCCAGCAGGACTATTTCCAATGAGCAGTTCTTC. This encodes CASRTISNEQFF.

Only a few counts were recorded for this clone. V is TRBV4-1 and J is TRBJ2-5, with 8 bases that match TRBD2. The CDR3 runs 17 residues. V was clipped by 6 bases and J by 1 base; unmatched bases: 13. Germline CDR1 MGHRA, CDR2 YSYEKL. CDR3 bases: TGCGCCAGCAGTCCTCAAGGGGCCGGGAGGGTCCAAGAGACCCAGTACTTC. As protein: CASSPQGAGRVQETQYF.

Only one count was recorded for this clone. V is TRBV27 and J is TRBJ2-3; D possibly corresponds to TRBD2 (7 bases). This CDR3 is 14 amino acids long. Trimming cost V 2 bases and J 4 bases, with 10 bases left between them. CDR1 is MNHEY, CDR2 SMNVEV, per germline (reference sequence). CDR3 sequence reads: CASSLRGASDTQYF. DNA of the CDR3: TGTGCCAGCAGTTTACGGGGGGCATCAGATACGCAGTATTTT.